The present entry profiles one T cell receptor (beta chain) with its context. What it recognizes is unknown. The source of the sample is a study of shared clonotypes between healthy human individuals. General study points: Across subsets, estimated richness was generally greater for naive than for memory populations.

CDR1 and CDR2 (germline): SGHVS, FQNEAQ. The CDR3 is 16 amino acids. With 3 bases clipped from V and 0 bases from J, the junction kept 3 bases outside the gene matches. Produced via immunoSEQ multiplex PCR; TCRdb's table is partial and in-frame only. The data show about 710,000 clones, over 60% seen once. The origin of this receptor is a woman in her 30s in good health. The V gene is TRBV7-8, the J gene TRBJ1-2, with 11 bases fitting TRBD1. Sequencing was carried out using memory CD4+ T cells sorted from blood. The sample's subset: CD45RA-negative fraction. This CDR3 reads CASSLDRGPANYGYTF. In DNA, the CDR3 is TGTGCCAGCAGCTTGGACAGGGGGCCTGCTAACTATGGCTACACCTTC.